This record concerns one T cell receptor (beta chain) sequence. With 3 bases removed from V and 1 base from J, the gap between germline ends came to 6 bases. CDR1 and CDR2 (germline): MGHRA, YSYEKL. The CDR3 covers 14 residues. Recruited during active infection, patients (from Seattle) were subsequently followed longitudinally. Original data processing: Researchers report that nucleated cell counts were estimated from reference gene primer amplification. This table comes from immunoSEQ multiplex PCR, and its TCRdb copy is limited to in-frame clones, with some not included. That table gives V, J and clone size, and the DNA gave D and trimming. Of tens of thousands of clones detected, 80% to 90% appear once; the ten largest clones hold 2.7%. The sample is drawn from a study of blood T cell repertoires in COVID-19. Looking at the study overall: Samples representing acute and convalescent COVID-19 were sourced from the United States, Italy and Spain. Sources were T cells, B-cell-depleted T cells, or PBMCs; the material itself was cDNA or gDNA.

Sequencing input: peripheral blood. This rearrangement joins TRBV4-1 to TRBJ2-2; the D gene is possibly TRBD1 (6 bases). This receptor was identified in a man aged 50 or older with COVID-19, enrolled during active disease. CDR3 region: CASSQGQNTGELFF. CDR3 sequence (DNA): TGCGCCAGCAGCCAGGGACAGAACACCGGGGAGCTGTTTTTT.